What follows are 24 T cell receptor beta chains derived from one specimen sequenced in a study of cytotoxic CD8 clonotypes in ibrutinib-treated CLL. Repertoires were generated with immunoSEQ multiplex PCR, while TCRdb's copy carries only in-frame clones and drops some. The repertoire holds roughly 200,000 clones, with more than 65% as singletons. Here the sequenced sample was PBMCs, taken after 12 months of ibrutinib treatment. These receptors came from a human donor with chronic lymphocytic leukemia.

The gene calls are TRBV30 and TRBJ1-1, with 8 bases aligning to TRBD1. CDR1 is GTSNPN, CDR2 SVGIG, per germline (reference sequence). The V and J ends lost 0 bases and 8 bases, in that order; junction bases with no gene match: 11. The CDR3 extends over 15 amino acids. The CDR3 spells CAWSVRAGGTLEAFF. In nucleotides, the CDR3 is TGTGCCTGGAGTGTAAGAGCAGGGGGCACGTTAGAAGCTTTCTTT.

This clone appeared a few times. The gene calls are TRBV28 and TRBJ2-7; TRBD1 matches at 7 bases. Germline lookup yields CDR1 MDHEN and CDR2 SYDVKM. V shed 6 bases and J 1 base; nucleotides not matched to a gene: 9. The CDR3 is 15 residues long. CDR3 coding DNA: TGTGCCAGCAGCCGCGCCGTGGGACAGTCCTACGAGCAGTACTTC. Translation: CASSRAVGQSYEQYF.

The chain has TRBV27 and TRBJ2-5; D is unresolved. V dropped 5 bases and J dropped 5 bases, with 15 bases sitting between them. Per germline, CDR1 MNHEY and CDR2 SMNVEV (reference sequence). The CDR3 has 14 amino acids. Written as DNA, the CDR3 is TGTGCCAGCAGTCCAGAGAACGTTAGGGAGACCCAGTACTTC. It translates to CASSPENVRETQYF.

The rearrangement joins TRBV19 to TRBJ2-7; possibly TRBD1 for D (7 bases). The CDR3 extends over 15 amino acids. Trimming removed 2 bases at V and 3 bases at J, with 14 bases between. Per germline, CDR1 LNHDA and CDR2 SQIVND (reference sequence). CDR3 sequence reads: CASSILAGGLYEQYF. CDR3 nucleotides: TGTGCCAGTAGTATATTGGCAGGGGGACTCTACGAGCAGTACTTC.

This clone was recorded a few times. The rearrangement links TRBV2 to TRBJ2-3, with TRBD1 matching 10 bases. This CDR3 comprises 14 residues. Per the germline V gene, CDR1 is SNHLY and CDR2 is FYNNEI. V was pared by 6 bases and J by 6 bases, with 6 bases of the junction left unmatched. Here the CDR3 reads CASSGTGDGDTQYF. The CDR3 bases are TGTGCCAGCAGCGGGACAGGGGATGGGGATACGCAGTATTTT.

The rearrangement links TRBV4-2 to TRBJ2-2, with D tentatively TRBD2 (6 bases). With 4 bases removed from V and 1 base from J, the gap between germline ends came to 13 bases. The CDR3 has 16 residues. Germline lookup yields CDR1 LGHNA and CDR2 YNFKEQ. The CDR3 nucleotides read TGTGCCAGCAGCCTGCGCGGGGCGGTGAACACCGGGGAGCTGTTTTTT. Its translation is CASSLRGAVNTGELFF.

This chain links TRBV5-1 with TRBJ2-1, with 7 nucleotides matching TRBD2. With V trimmed by 0 bases and J by 4 bases, 4 bases remained unmatched. Germline CDR1 SGHRS, CDR2 YFSETQ. This CDR3 region has 15 residues. The CDR3 bases are TGCGCCAGCAGCTTGGTGGCTAGCGGTTACAATGAGCAGTTCTTC. It yields the protein CASSLVASGYNEQFF.

The gene calls are TRBV5-6 and TRBJ2-2, with 13 bases lining up with TRBD2. The CDR3 length is 16 residues. In germline, CDR1 is SGHDT, CDR2 YYEEEE. Germline trimming cut 4 bases from V and 3 bases from J; bases unmatched to any gene: 3. Written as DNA, the CDR3 is TGTGCCAGCAGCCTAGGACTAGCGGGAGACACCGGGGAGCTGTTTTTT. It codes for CASSLGLAGDTGELFF.

This clone has a handful of counts. The V and J genes are TRBV15 and TRBJ2-1; the D call may be TRBD1 or TRBD2 (5 bases each). CDR3 length: 16 amino acids. Looked up from germline, CDR1 is LNHNV and CDR2 is YYDKDF (reference sequence). V was pared by 1 base and J by 3 bases, with 13 bases between. The CDR3 protein is CATSRGGTESYNEQFF. For the CDR3, the DNA is TGTGCCACCAGCAGAGGGGGGACGGAAAGCTACAATGAGCAGTTCTTC.

V gene TRBV6-5 combines with J gene TRBJ2-7; 10 nucleotides match TRBD1. The CDR3 has 15 residues. Germline assignment: CDR1 MNHEY and CDR2 SVGAGI. Trimming at V came to 7 bases and at J to 4 bases, leaving 10 bases not matched to a gene. The CDR3 is CASTQTGTGVYEQYF. The CDR3 DNA follows: TGTGCCAGCACCCAAACAGGGACAGGGGTTTACGAGCAGTACTTC.

This CDR3 is CASKRGRHMNTEAFF. The CDR3 nucleotides are TGTGCCAGCAAGAGGGGTCGCCACATGAACACTGAAGCTTTCTTT. V is TRBV6-1 and J is TRBJ1-1, with D possibly TRBD1 on 5 matching bases. Germline V gene lookup returns CDR1 MNHNS and CDR2 SASEGT. Deletions cut 7 bases from V and 0 bases from J, with 15 bases between. This CDR3 contains 15 residues.

The rearrangement links TRBV9 to TRBJ2-6, with TRBD2 as a possible D gene (5 bases). Deletions cut 4 bases from V and 2 bases from J, with 13 bases between. The CDR3 runs to 16 residues. Germline CDR1 and CDR2: SGDLS and YYNGEE. The CDR3 is CASSPLPGTGANVLTF. The CDR3 region has the DNA TGTGCCAGCAGCCCTCTCCCGGGGACTGGGGCCAACGTCCTGACTTTC.

The chain is built from TRBV2 and TRBJ2-1; 12 bases line up with TRBD2. Per germline, CDR1 SNHLY and CDR2 FYNNEI. V lost 7 bases, J lost 4 bases, and 5 bases stayed unmatched. The CDR3 spans 15 residues. For the CDR3, the DNA is TGTGCCAGCAAGTTTGGACTAGCGGGGTACAATGAGCAGTTCTTC. Protein product: CASKFGLAGYNEQFF. The full variable domain, with the rest looked up from reference TRBV2 and TRBJ2-1, is EPEVTQTPSHQVTQMGQEVILRCVPISNHLYFYWYRQILGQKVEFLVSFYNNEISEKSEIFDDQFSVERPDGSNFTLKIRSTKLEDSAMYFCASKFGLAGYNEQFFGPGTRLTVL.

The gene calls are TRBV18 and TRBJ1-2, with D possibly being TRBD1 (6 bases). In germline, CDR1 is KGHSH, CDR2 LQKENI. The ends were cut back, 2 bases at V and 0 bases at J, with 10 bases in the middle. The CDR3 extends over 15 amino acids. CDR3 nucleotides: TGTGCCAGCTCACCAAACGCAGGGGCTAACTATGGCTACACCTTC. Its translation is CASSPNAGANYGYTF.

The genes are TRBV7-2 and TRBJ2-7; 9 bases agree with TRBD2. V lost 1 base and J lost 6; bases outside the gene matches: 4. Germline V CDR1 and CDR2: SGHTA, FQGNSA. The CDR3 runs to 14 residues. CDR3 nucleotides: TGTGCCAGCAGCTTAGGGACTAGCGTACCCGAGCAGTACTTC. Translating it yields CASSLGTSVPEQYF.

The chain's CDR3 is CATGTLGSYEQYF. The CDR3, as DNA: TGTGCCACCGGGACCCTCGGCTCCTACGAGCAGTACTTC. The chain is built from TRBV6-5 and TRBJ2-7, with D possibly being TRBD1 or TRBD2 (5 bases each). V was cut by 10 bases and J by 0 bases, with 13 bases left in between. Germline V gene sequence: CDR1 MNHEY, CDR2 SVGAGI. The CDR3 extends over 13 amino acids.

V gene TRBV27 combines with J gene TRBJ2-1; tentatively, D is TRBD1 (5 bases). CDR1 MNHEY and CDR2 SMNVEV come from the germline V gene (reference sequence). Trimming left V 4 bases short and J 3 bases short, with 10 bases between. This CDR3 region has 14 residues. The CDR3 loop reads CASSYQGYYNEQFF. CDR3 sequence (DNA): TGTGCCAGCAGTTACCAGGGCTACTACAATGAGCAGTTCTTC.

The chain joins TRBV2 to TRBJ1-5, with TRBD1 matching 7 bases. CDR3 length: 12 amino acids. Germline-derived CDR1 and CDR2 are SNHLY and FYNNEI. The CDR3 loop reads CAIAGDSQPQHF. For the CDR3, the DNA is TGTGCGATCGCGGGGGACAGTCAGCCCCAGCATTTT.

This clone was detected only once. The V call is TRBV7-3, the J call TRBJ2-7, with no clear D. Deletions cut 5 bases from V and 6 bases from J, with 20 bases between. Per the germline V gene, CDR1 is SGHTA and CDR2 is FQGTGA. CDR3 length: 15 amino acids. CDR3 DNA: TGTGCCAGCAGCCGATCCCGGAACCCCGCCAGCGAGCAGTACTTC. This translates into CASSRSRNPASEQYF.

This clone turned up a few times. J is TRBJ2-7 and V is TRBV6-5; D call uncertain. Germline V gives CDR1 MNHEY, CDR2 SVGAGI. The V end lost 10 bases, the J end lost 1 base, and 17 bases lay between the germline ends. This CDR3 is built from 14 residues. The CDR3 DNA follows: TGTGCCACCCGTCGATGGAACAAGTCCTACGAGCAGTACTTC. Its translation: CATRRWNKSYEQYF.

The chain links TRBV10-1 to TRBJ2-5; 9 bases map to TRBD1. This CDR3 comprises 14 residues. Germline V gene data show CDR1 as WNHNN and CDR2 as SYGVQD (reference sequence). Trimming cost V 7 bases and J 5 bases; bases outside gene matches: 8. This CDR3 is CASKGTGPLETQYF. For the CDR3, the DNA is TGCGCCAGCAAAGGGACAGGGCCTTTGGAGACCCAGTACTTC.

This clone occurred a few times. V gene TRBV6-4 combines with J gene TRBJ1-1; D remains unclear. CDR1 is MRHNA, CDR2 SNTAGT, per germline. The CDR3 runs to 11 residues. V was trimmed by 2 bases and J by 4 bases, leaving 2 bases between them. The CDR3 loop reads CASSDGTEAFF. DNA for the CDR3: TGTGCCAGCAGTGACGGCACTGAAGCTTTCTTT.

J is TRBJ1-6 and V is TRBV9; 7 bases fit TRBD1. After removal of 1 base from V and 7 bases from J, the junction contained 8 bases not matched to a gene. Germline CDR1 reads SGDLS; CDR2 reads YYNGEE. CDR3 length: 16 amino acids. In DNA form, the CDR3 reads TGTGCCAGCAGCGTAAGAGGGGGCAGGGGGAATTCACCCCTCCACTTT. This sequence encodes CASSVRGGRGNSPLHF.

The J gene is TRBJ1-2, the V gene TRBV7-2; D is unclear. Germline CDR1 reads SGHTA; CDR2 reads FQGNSA. V was trimmed by 5 bases and J by 6 bases, leaving 10 bases between them. CDR3 length equals 12 residues. The CDR3 nucleotides are TGTGCCAGCAGCCCTGGGCGGGATGGCTACACCTTC. It specifies CASSPGRDGYTF.